This paragraph covers one T cell receptor (beta chain) sequence. No antigen is known for it. The sample comes from a study of T cells in Graves' hyperthyroidism and ophthalmopathy. Patients were excluded for uncontrolled infection, other autoimmune disease, pregnancy or lactation. The PBMCs studied were ones that came from 10 ml fresh peripheral blood. Amplification yielded TCR beta CDR3 regions, with RNA transcripts as the source. RT-PCR in the first round (using the HTBI primer set) targeted the TCR CDR3. A single record per CDR3 protein comes from TCRdb applying MiXCR to the multiplex PCR reads. The sample has 450,000 to 600,000 distinct CDR3 sequences, 20% seen once; the top ten hold about 45%. Study-wide results and caveats: Blood shared most expanded thyroid clonotypes above 0.001.

This CDR3 comprises 15 residues. Germline-derived CDR1 and CDR2 are LGHNT and FRNRAP. V shed 7 bases and J shed 5 bases, with 17 bases lying between them. The source of this sequence is a man aged 35-49 years with Graves' ophthalmopathy. The sequenced sample consisted of blood. The rearrangement links TRBV12-5 to TRBJ2-2; D possibly corresponds to TRBD1 (8 bases). This CDR3 is CASALDREGTGELFF. The CDR3 DNA follows: TGTGCTAGTGCCCTGGACAGGGAGGGGACCGGGGAGCTGTTTTTT.